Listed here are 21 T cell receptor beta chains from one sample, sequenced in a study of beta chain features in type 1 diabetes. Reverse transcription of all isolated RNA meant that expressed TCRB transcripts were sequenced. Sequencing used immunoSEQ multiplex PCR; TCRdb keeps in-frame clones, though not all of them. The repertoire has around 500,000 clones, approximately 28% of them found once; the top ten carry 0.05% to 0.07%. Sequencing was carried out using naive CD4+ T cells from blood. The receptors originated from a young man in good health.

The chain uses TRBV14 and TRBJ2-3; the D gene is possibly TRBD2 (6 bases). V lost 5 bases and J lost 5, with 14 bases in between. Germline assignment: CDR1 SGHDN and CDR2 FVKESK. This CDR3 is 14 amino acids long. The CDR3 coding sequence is TGTGCCAGCAGCGGGACTCCTGGGTTAGATACGCAGTATTTT. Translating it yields CASSGTPGLDTQYF.

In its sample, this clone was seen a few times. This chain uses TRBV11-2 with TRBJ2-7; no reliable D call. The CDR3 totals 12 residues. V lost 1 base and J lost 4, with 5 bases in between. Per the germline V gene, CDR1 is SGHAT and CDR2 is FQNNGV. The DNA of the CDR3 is TGTGCCAGCAGCTTAGCGGGTTACGAGCAGTACTTC. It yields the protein CASSLAGYEQYF.

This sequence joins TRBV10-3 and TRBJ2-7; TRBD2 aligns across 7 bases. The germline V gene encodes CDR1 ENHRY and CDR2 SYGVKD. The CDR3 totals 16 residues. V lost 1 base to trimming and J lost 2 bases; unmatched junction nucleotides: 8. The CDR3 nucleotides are TGTGCCATCAGTGAGTGGGGAGGGCAGGTTCCCTACGAGCAGTACTTC. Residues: CAISEWGGQVPYEQYF.

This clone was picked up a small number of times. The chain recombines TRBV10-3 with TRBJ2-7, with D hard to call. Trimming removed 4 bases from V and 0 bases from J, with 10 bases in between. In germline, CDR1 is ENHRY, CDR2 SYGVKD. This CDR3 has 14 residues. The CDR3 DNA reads TGTGCCATCAGTGGGCCCGTGAGCTCCTACGAGCAGTACTTC. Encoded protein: CAISGPVSSYEQYF.

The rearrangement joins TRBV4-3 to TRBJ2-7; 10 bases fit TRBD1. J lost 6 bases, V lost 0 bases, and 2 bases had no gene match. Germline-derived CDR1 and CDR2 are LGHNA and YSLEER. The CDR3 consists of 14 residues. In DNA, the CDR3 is TGCGCCAGCAGCCAAGATTGGACAGGGGGCGAGCAGTACTTC. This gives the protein CASSQDWTGGEQYF.

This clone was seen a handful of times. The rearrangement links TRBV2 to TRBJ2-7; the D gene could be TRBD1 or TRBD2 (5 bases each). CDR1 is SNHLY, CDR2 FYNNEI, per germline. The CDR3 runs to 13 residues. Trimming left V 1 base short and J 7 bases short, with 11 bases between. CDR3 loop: CASSEEGEREQYF. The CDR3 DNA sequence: TGTGCCAGCAGTGAAGAAGGGGAGAGGGAGCAGTACTTC.

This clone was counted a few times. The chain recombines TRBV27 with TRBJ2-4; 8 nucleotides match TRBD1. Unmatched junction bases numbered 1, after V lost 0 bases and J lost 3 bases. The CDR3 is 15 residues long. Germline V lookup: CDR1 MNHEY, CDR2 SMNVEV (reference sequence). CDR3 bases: TGTGCCAGCAGTTTATCACAGGGGGTCAAAAACATTCAGTACTTC. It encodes CASSLSQGVKNIQYF.

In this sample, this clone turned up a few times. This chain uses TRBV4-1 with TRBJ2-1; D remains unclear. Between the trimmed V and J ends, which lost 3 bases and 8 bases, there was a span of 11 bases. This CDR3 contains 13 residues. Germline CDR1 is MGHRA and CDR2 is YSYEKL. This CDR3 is CASSHIAGDEQFF. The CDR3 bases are TGCGCCAGCAGCCACATAGCTGGGGATGAGCAGTTCTTC.

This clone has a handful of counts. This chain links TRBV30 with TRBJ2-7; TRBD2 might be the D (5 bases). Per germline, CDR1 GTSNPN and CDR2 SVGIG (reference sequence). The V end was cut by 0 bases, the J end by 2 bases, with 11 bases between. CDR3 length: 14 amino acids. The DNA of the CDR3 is TGTGCCTGGAGTGTACGTTCCGGGGCCTACGAGCAGTACTTC. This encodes CAWSVRSGAYEQYF.

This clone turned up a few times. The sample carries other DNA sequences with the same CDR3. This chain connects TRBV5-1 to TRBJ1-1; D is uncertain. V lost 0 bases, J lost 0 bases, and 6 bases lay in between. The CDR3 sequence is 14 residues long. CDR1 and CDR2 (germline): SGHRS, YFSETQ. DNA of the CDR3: TGCGCCAGCAGCTTGGACAGCTTGAACACTGAAGCTTTCTTT. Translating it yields CASSLDSLNTEAFF.

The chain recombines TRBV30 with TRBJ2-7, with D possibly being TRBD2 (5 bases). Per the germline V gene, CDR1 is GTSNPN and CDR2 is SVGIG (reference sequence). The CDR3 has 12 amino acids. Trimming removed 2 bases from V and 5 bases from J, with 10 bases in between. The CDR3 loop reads CAWSLLGNEQYF. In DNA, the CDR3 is TGTGCCTGGAGTTTACTAGGCAACGAGCAGTACTTC.

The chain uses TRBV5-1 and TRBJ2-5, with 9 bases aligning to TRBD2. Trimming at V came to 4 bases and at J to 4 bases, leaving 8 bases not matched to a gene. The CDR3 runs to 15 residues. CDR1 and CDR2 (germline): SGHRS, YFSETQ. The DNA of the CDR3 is TGCGCCAGCAGCAGCCTCGGGACTAGCCCAGAGACCCAGTACTTC. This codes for CASSSLGTSPETQYF.

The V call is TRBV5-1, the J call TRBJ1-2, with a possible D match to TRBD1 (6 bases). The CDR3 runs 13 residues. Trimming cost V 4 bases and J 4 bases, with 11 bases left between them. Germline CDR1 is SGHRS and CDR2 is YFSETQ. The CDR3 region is CASSQTGIYGYTF. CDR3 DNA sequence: TGCGCCAGCAGCCAAACAGGGATCTATGGCTACACCTTC.

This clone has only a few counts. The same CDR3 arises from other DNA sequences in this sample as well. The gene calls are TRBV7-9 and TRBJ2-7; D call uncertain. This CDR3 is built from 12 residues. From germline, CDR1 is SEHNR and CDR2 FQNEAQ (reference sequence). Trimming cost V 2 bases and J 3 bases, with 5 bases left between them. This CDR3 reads CASSLSSYEQYF. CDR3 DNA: TGTGCCAGCAGCTTATCCAGCTACGAGCAGTACTTC.

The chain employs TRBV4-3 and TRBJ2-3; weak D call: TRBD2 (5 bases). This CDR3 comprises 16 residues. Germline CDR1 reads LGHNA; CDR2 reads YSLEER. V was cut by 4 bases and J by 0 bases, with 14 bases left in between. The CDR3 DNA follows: TGCGCCAGCAGCCTACTCAGCGGAACTAGCACAGATACGCAGTATTTT. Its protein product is CASSLLSGTSTDTQYF.

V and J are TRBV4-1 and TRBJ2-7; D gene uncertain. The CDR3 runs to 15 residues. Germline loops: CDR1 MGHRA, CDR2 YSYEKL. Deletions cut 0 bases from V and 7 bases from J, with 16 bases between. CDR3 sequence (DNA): TGCGCCAGCAGCCAAGATAAGGACCTTCCTCTAGAGCAGTACTTC. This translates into CASSQDKDLPLEQYF.

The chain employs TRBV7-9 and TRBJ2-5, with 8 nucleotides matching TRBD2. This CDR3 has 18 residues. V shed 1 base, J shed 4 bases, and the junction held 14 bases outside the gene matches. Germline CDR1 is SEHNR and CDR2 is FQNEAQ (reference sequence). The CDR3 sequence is CASSLGQGGRSERETQYF. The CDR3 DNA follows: TGTGCCAGCAGCTTAGGCCAGGGCGGGAGGAGTGAAAGAGAGACCCAGTACTTC.

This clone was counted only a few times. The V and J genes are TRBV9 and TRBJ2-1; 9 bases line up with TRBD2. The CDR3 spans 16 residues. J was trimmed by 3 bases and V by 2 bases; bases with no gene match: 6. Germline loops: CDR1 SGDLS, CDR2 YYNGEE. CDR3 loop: CASSVLAGRIYNEQFF. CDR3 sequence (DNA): TGTGCCAGCAGCGTTCTAGCGGGAAGGATCTACAATGAGCAGTTCTTC.

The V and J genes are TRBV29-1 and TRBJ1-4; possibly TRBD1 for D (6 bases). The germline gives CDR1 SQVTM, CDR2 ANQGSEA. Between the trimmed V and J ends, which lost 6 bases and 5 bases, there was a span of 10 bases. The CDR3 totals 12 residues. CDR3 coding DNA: TGCAGCGTGACAGGACCGAATGAAAAACTGTTTTTT. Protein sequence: CSVTGPNEKLFF.

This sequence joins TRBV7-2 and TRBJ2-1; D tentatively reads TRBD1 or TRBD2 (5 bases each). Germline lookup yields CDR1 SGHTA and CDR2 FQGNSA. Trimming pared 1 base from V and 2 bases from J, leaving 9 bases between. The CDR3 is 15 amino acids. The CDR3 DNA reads TGTGCCAGCAGCTTAGGAGGGACCGCCTACAATGAGCAGTTCTTC. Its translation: CASSLGGTAYNEQFF.

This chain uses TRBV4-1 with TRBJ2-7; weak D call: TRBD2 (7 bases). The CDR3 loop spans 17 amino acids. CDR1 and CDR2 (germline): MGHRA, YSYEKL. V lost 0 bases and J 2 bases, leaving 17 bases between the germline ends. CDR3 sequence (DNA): TGCGCCAGCAGCCAAGATCGGGGCGGGGGACACACCTACGAGCAGTACTTC. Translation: CASSQDRGGGHTYEQYF.